The clone carrying this T cell receptor (beta chain) has more than one count but fewer than ten. Its antigen is as yet unknown. The study sampled blood at baseline, cycle 4 day 1, and cycle 7 day 1. Measured with immunoSEQ multiplex PCR; TCRdb has only the in-frame clones, and not every one. The data contain 50,000 to 65,000 clones, 75% to 85% of them singletons. This CDR3 is built from 17 residues. Germline V gives CDR1 SGHNT, CDR2 YYREEE (reference sequence). V lost 1 base and J lost 3; bases outside the gene matches: 7. This sample was included in a study of OX40 agonist ivuxolimab in advanced cancers. Study-level points and caveats: CD8+ T cells were the subset that, on average, had more expanded clones than CD4+. Antigen specificity remained undetermined for the expanded peripheral T cells.

The chain links TRBV5-4 to TRBJ2-1; 10 bases line up with TRBD2. The sequence derives from an adult with an advanced solid tumor such as melanoma, head and neck, liver or kidney cancer. The source was CD4+ or CD8+ T cells sorted from blood, collected in a trial of the OX40 agonist ivuxolimab. CDR3 amino acids: CASSLPSGGARYNEQFF. The CDR3, as DNA: TGTGCCAGCAGCTTGCCCAGCGGGGGGGCTCGCTACAATGAGCAGTTCTTC.